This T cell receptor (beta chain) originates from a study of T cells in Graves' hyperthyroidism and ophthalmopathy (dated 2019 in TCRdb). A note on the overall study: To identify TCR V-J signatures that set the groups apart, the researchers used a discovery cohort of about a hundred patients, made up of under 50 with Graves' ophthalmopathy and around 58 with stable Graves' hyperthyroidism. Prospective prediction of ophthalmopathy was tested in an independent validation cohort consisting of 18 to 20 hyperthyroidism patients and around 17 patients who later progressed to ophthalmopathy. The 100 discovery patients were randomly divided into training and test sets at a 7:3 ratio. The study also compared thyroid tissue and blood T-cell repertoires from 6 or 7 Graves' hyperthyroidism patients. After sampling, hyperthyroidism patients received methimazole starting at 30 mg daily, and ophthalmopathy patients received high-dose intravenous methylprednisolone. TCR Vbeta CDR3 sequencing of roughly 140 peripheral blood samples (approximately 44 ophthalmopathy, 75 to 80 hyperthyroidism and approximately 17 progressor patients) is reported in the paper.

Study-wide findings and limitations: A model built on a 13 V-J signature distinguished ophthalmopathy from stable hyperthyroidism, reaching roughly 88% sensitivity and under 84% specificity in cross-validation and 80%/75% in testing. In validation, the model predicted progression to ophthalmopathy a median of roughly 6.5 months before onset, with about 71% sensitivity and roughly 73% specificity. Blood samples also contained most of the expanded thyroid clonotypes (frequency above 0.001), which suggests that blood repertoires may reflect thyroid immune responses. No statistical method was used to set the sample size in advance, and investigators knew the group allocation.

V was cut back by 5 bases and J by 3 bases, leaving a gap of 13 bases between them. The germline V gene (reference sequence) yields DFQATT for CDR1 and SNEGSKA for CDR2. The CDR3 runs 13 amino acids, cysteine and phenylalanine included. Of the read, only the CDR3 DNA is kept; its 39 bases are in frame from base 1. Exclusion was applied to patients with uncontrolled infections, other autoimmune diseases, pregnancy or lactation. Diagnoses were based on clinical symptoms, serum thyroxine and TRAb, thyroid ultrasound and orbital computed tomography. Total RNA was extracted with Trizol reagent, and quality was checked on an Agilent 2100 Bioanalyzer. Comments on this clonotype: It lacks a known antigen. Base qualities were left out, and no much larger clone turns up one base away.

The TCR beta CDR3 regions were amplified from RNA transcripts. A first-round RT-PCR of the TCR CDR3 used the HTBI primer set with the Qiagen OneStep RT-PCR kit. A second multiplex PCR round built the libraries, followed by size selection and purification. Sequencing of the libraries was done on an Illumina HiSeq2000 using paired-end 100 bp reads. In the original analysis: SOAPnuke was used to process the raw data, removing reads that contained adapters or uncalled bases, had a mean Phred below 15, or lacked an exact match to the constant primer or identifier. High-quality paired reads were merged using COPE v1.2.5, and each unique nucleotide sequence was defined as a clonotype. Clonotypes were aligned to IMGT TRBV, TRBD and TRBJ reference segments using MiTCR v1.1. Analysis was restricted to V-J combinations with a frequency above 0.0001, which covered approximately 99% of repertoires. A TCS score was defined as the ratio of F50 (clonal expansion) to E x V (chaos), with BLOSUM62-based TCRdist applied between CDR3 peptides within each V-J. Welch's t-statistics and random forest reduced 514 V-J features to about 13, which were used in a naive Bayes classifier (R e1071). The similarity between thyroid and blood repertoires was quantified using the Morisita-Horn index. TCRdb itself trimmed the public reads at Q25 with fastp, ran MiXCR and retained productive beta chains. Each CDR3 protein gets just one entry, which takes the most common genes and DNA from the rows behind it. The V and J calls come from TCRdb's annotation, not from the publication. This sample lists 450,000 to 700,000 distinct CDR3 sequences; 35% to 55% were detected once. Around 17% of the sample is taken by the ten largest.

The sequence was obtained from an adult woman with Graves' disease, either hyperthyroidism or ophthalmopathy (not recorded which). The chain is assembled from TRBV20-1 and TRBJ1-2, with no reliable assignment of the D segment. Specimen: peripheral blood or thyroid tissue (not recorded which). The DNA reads TGCAGTGCTCCCCGCTCCCTGGACTATGGCTACACCTTC. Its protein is CSAPRSLDYGYTF.